This T cell receptor (beta chain) was profiled in a study of monozygotic twins with inflammatory bowel disease (dated by TCRdb to between 2018 and 2020). Study-level background: The full study comprised around 28 monozygotic twin pairs: nine German pairs (four IBD-concordant, five IBD-discordant) and 19 IBD-discordant Danish pairs. Within discordant pairs, disease-associated traits were sought mainly by comparing IBD patients with their genetically identical healthy co-twins. Each individual had, on average, about 151 000 unique TCRalpha sequences and 181 000 unique TCRbeta sequences available for analysis.

From each donor, an approximately 2.4 ml peripheral blood sample was collected into PAXgene tubes and kept at -80 degrees C. Without any T cell sorting, total RNA was extracted from whole blood using the PAXgene blood miRNA kit on an automated QIAcube. Deep TCRalpha and TCRbeta repertoire profiling with unique molecular barcoding was performed on peripheral blood of monozygotic twin pairs concordant or discordant for inflammatory bowel disease. Smoking habits were recorded for all twin pairs, with individuals classified as current, former or never smokers. Comment on this clonotype: Its antigen is currently not known.

Sequences MDHEN (CDR1) and SYDVKM (CDR2) are obtained from the germline V gene. From its cysteine to its phenylalanine, the CDR3 spans 17 amino acids. DNA is not recorded here. Library preparation employed 5' RACE. Preparation of each TCR library used approximately 3,200 ng of total RNA. For each sample, cDNA synthesis with SMARTScribe reverse transcriptase was split into eight separate reactions. During cDNA synthesis, unique molecular identifiers containing a 6-nucleotide sample barcode were introduced by template switching. TCRalpha and TCRbeta cDNA was amplified in two nested PCRs of 16 and 9 cycles, and bead purification was carried out after each PCR. Before amplification, the cDNA was treated with uracil DNA-glycosylase and purified using the QIAquick PCR purification kit. In the second PCR, Illumina TruSeq-compatible adapters and sample-specific barcodes were added. Library quality and concentration were assessed using TapeStation and Qubit, and approximately 5 ng of each library was pooled. The pooled libraries were sequenced with 2 x 100 bp reads and custom sequencing primers on an Illumina HiSeq2500 single-index Rapid Run. Turning to the authors' computational methods: PCR and sequencing errors were corrected by UMI-based consensus assembly using MiGEC version 1.2.6. V(D)J alignment, clonotype assembly and CDR3 extraction were performed with MiXCR version 2.1.1. To normalise gene usage, clonotype sharing and MAIT/NKT TCR abundance, the top 1000, 10 000 and 20 000 clonotypes in each sample were analysed. Diversity was computed as the inverse Simpson index with the vegan R package after downsampling to 27 000 UMIs. Paired Mann-Whitney U tests were applied to discordant twin pairs, and Benjamini-Hochberg correction was used for multiple testing. Each CDR3 protein sequence appears as one entry after TCRdb reprocessed the reads, and no DNA is included. V and J calls and clone size were set by TCRdb, not the authors. The table for this sample shows roughly 120,000 distinct CDR3 sequences. In total, the top ten clones hold roughly an eighth of the sample.

What the authors observed across the whole study: IBD patients shared fewer clonotypes with other individuals than healthy twins did, most markedly in patients showing signs of disease activity. Concordant and discordant twins showed no difference in repertoire similarity, possibly because of limited statistical power. No single strong signal or clonotype linked to IBD turned up in the results, so the idea that one exists was not supported. TCRbeta repertoire diversity, by inverse Simpson index, was decreased in IBD patients compared with their healthy co-twins. Background noise and inter-individual variability may have been introduced into the repertoires by the differing immunosuppressive treatments among patients. Different T cell subtypes could not be distinguished in the analysis.

The chain uses TRBV28 and TRBJ2-7; absent DNA, TCRdb's TRBD2 call cannot be checked. This sequence was found in a human donor with ulcerative colitis or Crohn's disease, or a healthy co-twin of an affected twin (not recorded which). Sequenced input: blood. The CDR3 amino acid sequence is: CASSFFAAGTSGYEQYF.